This T cell receptor beta chain was sequenced in a study of shared clonotypes between healthy human individuals. Whole-study findings and limits: A generally larger estimated richness was seen in naive subsets than in memory subsets.

V was cut by 1 base and J by 4 bases, with 10 bases left in between. The CDR3 sequence is 14 residues long. Per germline, CDR1 SGHAT and CDR2 FQNNGV. Details on this clone: What it binds is not known.

CD45RA-negative memory and CD45RA+ naive subsets were split from the CD4+ cells. Here immunoSEQ multiplex PCR was the method, and the copy in TCRdb shows in-frame clones only, minus some. The table records 550,000 to 850,000 clones, about 74% of them present only once. This receptor was obtained from a woman aged 25 to 39 in good health. The sample was memory CD4+ T cells sorted from blood. Subset indicated: CD45RA-negative fraction. The rearrangement uses TRBV11-2 and TRBJ1-2; the D gene is possibly TRBD1 (6 bases). CDR3 sequence: CASSLVQGGYGYTF. As DNA, the CDR3 is TGTGCCAGCAGCTTAGTACAGGGAGGCTATGGCTACACCTTC.